One T cell receptor beta chain is described in this entry. The antigen is undetermined. The entry originates in a study of T cell clones after liver transplantation. On the study more broadly: TCRbeta sequencing after a pre-transplant mixed lymphocyte reaction identified graft-donor-reactive clones, later tracked in post-transplant blood. HCV positivity affected three of eight recipients; the rest lacked autoimmune or viral indications. The study, taken as a whole, reports: Donor-reactive sequences fell more than third party-reactive ones, suggesting partial deletion. These preliminary findings come from unstandardized post-transplant sampling times.

The CDR3 loop spans 12 amino acids. After removal of 4 bases from V and 7 bases from J, the junction contained 3 bases not matched to a gene. Germline-derived CDR1 and CDR2 are MNHEY and SVGAGI. Repertoires were generated with immunoSEQ multiplex PCR, while TCRdb's copy carries only in-frame clones and drops some. The sample carries 55,000 to 70,000 clones, around 92% recorded once. This chain links TRBV6-5 with TRBJ1-1, with TRBD1 matching 7 bases. Sequencing used CD4+ T cells from blood, obtained less than 27 months after liver transplant. This TCR derives from a human patient who received a liver transplant. Some T cells may trace back to the graft donor. Here the CDR3 reads CASSSGQSEAFF. CDR3 in DNA: TGTGCCAGCAGTTCGGGACAGAGTGAAGCTTTCTTT.